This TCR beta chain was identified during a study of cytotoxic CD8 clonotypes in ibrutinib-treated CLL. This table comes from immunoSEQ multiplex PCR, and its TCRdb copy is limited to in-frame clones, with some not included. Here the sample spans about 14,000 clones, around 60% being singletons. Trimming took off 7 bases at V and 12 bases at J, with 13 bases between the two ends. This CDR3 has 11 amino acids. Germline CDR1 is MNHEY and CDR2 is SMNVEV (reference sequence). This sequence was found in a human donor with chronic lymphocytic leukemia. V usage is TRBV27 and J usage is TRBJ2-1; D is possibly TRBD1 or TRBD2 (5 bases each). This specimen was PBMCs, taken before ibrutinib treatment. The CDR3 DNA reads TGTGCCAGCATCTCGGACGGGGCGCAGTTCTTC. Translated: CASISDGAQFF.